These 11 T cell receptor beta chains originate from one sample sequenced in a study of T cell clonotyping in hematopoietic cell transplantation. TCRdb keeps only in-frame clones here, not all; method: immunoSEQ multiplex PCR. The sample holds under 6,000 clones, 72% seen once. The specimen comprised PBMCs, sampled 100 days after allogeneic stem cell transplant. Receptor source: a female patient between 50 and 60 years old who had an allogeneic stem cell transplant, so the T cells may come from the graft donor. Some clones in this sample may be carry-over from other donors' samples.

The V and J genes are TRBV6-6 and TRBJ2-7; possible D gene TRBD2, 6 bases. The germline V gene has CDR1 MNHNY and CDR2 SVGAGI (reference sequence). Deletions cut 0 bases from V and 4 bases from J, with 13 bases between. This CDR3 region has 15 residues. In nucleotides, the CDR3 is TGTGCCAGCAGTTACTCGAGTCCTAGCGTTTACGAGCAGTACTTC. Translated, it gives CASSYSSPSVYEQYF.

The V gene is TRBV2, the J gene TRBJ2-1; D is undetermined. The germline CDR1 and CDR2 sequences are SNHLY and FYNNEI. The germline V and J ends were trimmed by 7 bases and 12 bases, with 19 bases remaining between them. This CDR3 is 13 amino acids long. The CDR3 loop is CASKITQASGQFF. CDR3 coding DNA: TGTGCCAGCAAAATCACTCAGGCCTCCGGGCAGTTCTTC.

This clone appeared a few times. The chain carries TRBV5-1 and TRBJ2-7, with 14 nucleotides matching TRBD2. The V segment lost 4 bases and the J segment 6 bases; nucleotides outside the gene matches: 3. In germline, CDR1 is SGHRS, CDR2 YFSETQ. There are 14 residues in the CDR3. The CDR3: CASSIGLAGGEQYF. Here the CDR3 DNA reads TGCGCCAGCAGCATAGGACTAGCGGGAGGCGAGCAGTACTTC.

The CDR3 DNA reads as TGCGCCAGCAGCTTGCAGGGGGGAGATAGGTTCTTC. It translates to CASSLQGGDRFF. The chain recombines TRBV4-1 with TRBJ2-1, with a possible D match to TRBD1 (7 bases). Germline assignment: CDR1 MGHRA and CDR2 YSYEKL. This CDR3 contains 12 residues. V gave up 5 bases and J gave up 15 bases, with 17 bases separating them.

This chain links TRBV2 with TRBJ2-7; 10 bases fit TRBD1. Unmatched junction bases numbered 9, after V lost 7 bases and J lost 6 bases. The CDR3 runs to 14 residues. Germline V gives CDR1 SNHLY, CDR2 FYNNEI. CDR3 protein: CASTWGTGEVEQYF. The CDR3 nucleotides are TGTGCCAGCACTTGGGGGACAGGGGAGGTCGAGCAGTACTTC.

The V gene is TRBV6-5, the J gene TRBJ1-5; 8 bases map to TRBD1. J gave up 10 bases and V 5 bases, and 7 bases lay outside the gene matches. This CDR3 region has 13 residues. CDR1 MNHEY and CDR2 SVGAGI come from the germline V gene. This chain's CDR3 is CASSEDRDRPQHF. The CDR3 DNA sequence: TGTGCCAGCAGTGAGGACAGGGATCGACCCCAGCATTTT.

The genes are TRBV7-3 and TRBJ2-1; a weak D match, TRBD1 (5 bases). The germline V gene encodes CDR1 SGHTA and CDR2 FQGTGA. V lost 3 bases and J lost 0, with 9 bases in between. The length of the CDR3 is 15 residues. CDR3 nucleotides: TGTGCCAGCAGCTTGACAGTGAGCTCCTACAATGAGCAGTTCTTC. Protein product: CASSLTVSSYNEQFF.

J is TRBJ2-5 and V is TRBV14, with a possible D match to TRBD1 (6 bases). Trimming removed 4 bases at V and 2 bases at J, with 8 bases between. The V gene's germline CDR1 is SGHDN and CDR2 FVKESK. This CDR3 has 13 residues. CDR3 DNA: TGTGCCAGCAGCCGCGGACAGCAAGAGACCCAGTACTTC. Translation: CASSRGQQETQYF.

The chain links TRBV30 to TRBJ1-4; no clear D gene. V was cut by 4 bases and J by 0 bases, with 6 bases left in between. Germline lookup yields CDR1 GTSNPN and CDR2 SVGIG (reference sequence). This CDR3 has 13 amino acids. CDR3: CAWNQATNEKLFF. The CDR3 DNA reads as TGTGCCTGGAACCAAGCAACTAATGAAAAACTGTTTTTT. Supplemented by reference TRBV30 and TRBJ1-4, the full variable domain reads SQTIHQWPATLVQPVGSPLSLECTVEGTSNPNLYWYRQAAGRGLQLLFYSVGIGQISSEVPQNLSASRPQDRQFILSSKKLLLSDSGFYLCAWNQATNEKLFFGSGTQLSVL.

This clone was counted a few times. The chain combines TRBV6-5 with TRBJ1-2; TRBD1 might be the D (6 bases). V shed 2 bases and J shed 2 bases, with 12 bases lying between them. Germline-derived CDR1 and CDR2 are MNHEY and SVGAGI. This CDR3 comprises 15 residues. CDR3 sequence (DNA): TGTGCCAGCAGTTACCAGGGAGGGGGGAACTATGGCTACACCTTC. Protein sequence: CASSYQGGGNYGYTF.

A few counts support this clone. The chain combines TRBV5-1 with TRBJ2-6, with 9 bases that match TRBD2. The CDR3 has 22 residues. With V trimmed by 6 bases and J by 0 bases, 22 bases remained unmatched. Per the germline V gene, CDR1 is SGHRS and CDR2 is YFSETQ. CDR3 in amino acids: CASTWLGLAGLTDFSGANVLTF. The DNA for the CDR3 is TGCGCCAGCACCTGGCTCGGGCTAGCGGGACTAACGGACTTCTCTGGGGCCAACGTCCTGACTTTC.